This paragraph covers one TCR beta chain sequence. The data were taken from a study of blood T cell repertoires in COVID-19. Background on the study: Acute and convalescent COVID-19 specimens originated in the United States, Italy and Spain. The analysed material was cDNA or gDNA that came from T cells, B-cell-depleted T cells, or PBMCs.

The junction had 9 bases not matched to a gene; V was cut back by 5 bases and J by 5 bases. The germline V gene encodes CDR1 LGHDT and CDR2 YNNKEL (reference sequence). There are 16 residues in the CDR3. In the source study's methods: By means of reference gene primer amplification, nucleated cell counts were estimated. Data came from immunoSEQ multiplex PCR; TCRdb stores just in-frame clones and leaves some out. Clone size and the V and J calls come from that table; the DNA yielded D and trimming. The sample yields roughly 250,000 clones, 70% to 90% seen once. This clonotype originated in a woman in her forties who had recovered from COVID-19. The sequenced sample was peripheral blood. V and J are TRBV3-1 (or the pseudogene TRBV3-2) and TRBJ2-2; 9 bases line up with TRBD1. CDR3 DNA: TGTGCCAGCAGCACCTTGGACAGGGGATTTACCGGGGAGCTGTTTTTT. Protein product: CASSTLDRGFTGELFF.